The 9 T cell receptor beta chains in this list originate from one sample, sequenced in a study of shared clonotypes between healthy human individuals. TCRdb's copy holds only in-frame clones and misses some; the assay was immunoSEQ multiplex PCR. The sample holds about 480,000 clones; approximately 79% are singletons and the top ten take 9.5% to 15%. Sequenced material: PBMCs. Source of these receptors: a middle-aged woman in good health. Some clones in this sample may be carry-over from other donors' samples.

A remark on this clone: A much larger clone sits a single nucleotide away, making a read error possible. This chain uses TRBV6-1 with TRBJ1-5; 11 positions agree with TRBD1. CDR1 MNHNS and CDR2 SASEGT come from the germline V gene. The CDR3 length is 16 residues. CDR3 sequence: CASSDGTGGRNQPQRF. In nucleotides, the CDR3 is TGTGCCAGCAGTGACGGGACAGGGGGGCGCAATCAGCCCCAGCGTTTT.

This clone was seen at least ten times. The CDR3 DNA reads as TGTGCCAGCAGCAAGCAGGGTTCTGGGGCCAACGTCCTGACTTTC. Protein product: CASSKQGSGANVLTF. V gene TRBV7-9 combines with J gene TRBJ2-6; maybe TRBD1 (5 bases). V gave up 5 bases and J gave up 1 base, with 9 bases separating them. The CDR3 spans 15 residues. CDR1 is SEHNR and CDR2 is FQNEAQ in the germline V gene (reference sequence).

The CDR3 loop is CASPTPGGGDTQYF. The DNA of the CDR3 is TGTGCCAGCCCTACCCCCGGAGGGGGAGATACGCAGTATTTT. This chain connects TRBV7-2 to TRBJ2-3, with D perhaps given as TRBD1 or TRBD2 (6 bases each). Germline V gene sequence: CDR1 SGHTA, CDR2 FQGNSA. This CDR3 has 14 amino acids. V lost 8 bases, J lost 5 bases, and 17 bases lay in between. Looking up the rest from reference TRBV7-2 and TRBJ2-3 gives the full variable domain: GAGVSQSPSNKVTEKGKDVELRCDPISGHTALYWYRQSLGQGLEFLIYFQGNSAPDKSGLPSDRFSAERTGGSVSTLTIQRTQQEDSAVYLCASPTPGGGDTQYFGPGTRLTVL.

In the case of this clone: It is likely a read error: a sequence one base away is far more abundant. V is TRBV18 and J is TRBJ2-2; D might be TRBD1 (5 bases). Trimming stripped 1 base from V and 1 base from J, with 7 bases between. This CDR3 has 15 amino acids. Looked up from germline, CDR1 is KGHSH and CDR2 is LQKENI. The chain's CDR3 is CASSPRGKNTGELFF. The CDR3 DNA is TGTGCCAGCTCACCACGGGGCAAGAACACCGGGGAGCTGTTTTTT.

The V and J genes are TRBV5-1 and TRBJ2-3, with D tentatively TRBD2 (6 bases). This CDR3 spans 14 amino acids. Germline lookup yields CDR1 SGHRS and CDR2 YFSETQ. Trimming left V 6 bases short and J 0 bases short, with 11 bases between. The CDR3 DNA reads as TGCGCCAGCACCCTTAGCGGTAGCACAGATACGCAGTATTTT. Protein product: CASTLSGSTDTQYF.

To note about this clone: This sample also contains other DNA sequences that code for the same CDR3. The chain recombines TRBV27 with TRBJ1-2; D not certain. Trimming took off 0 bases at V and 7 bases at J, with 9 bases between the two ends. From germline, CDR1 is MNHEY and CDR2 SMNVEV (reference sequence). There are 13 residues in the CDR3. The chain's CDR3 is CASSLSGVSGYTF. In nucleotides, the CDR3 is TGTGCCAGCAGTTTATCTGGGGTTAGTGGCTACACCTTC.

The V and J genes are TRBV4-1 and TRBJ2-3, with D uncertain. The CDR3 has 14 amino acids. V was trimmed by 0 bases and J by 12 bases, leaving 16 bases between them. Germline V CDR1 and CDR2: MGHRA, YSYEKL. In nucleotides, the CDR3 is TGCGCCAGCAGCCAAGAGTTATTGGAGCTTCGTCAGTATTTT. As protein: CASSQELLELRQYF.

This clone was seen once. The chain couples TRBV10-3 to TRBJ2-3; TRBD1 might be the D (6 bases). Germline loops: CDR1 ENHRY, CDR2 SYGVKD. The CDR3 extends over 15 amino acids. The V and J ends lost 2 bases and 1 base respectively, with 10 bases between them. The CDR3 bases are TGTGCCATCAGTGAGGGACAGACGGGCACAGATACGCAGTATTTT. This gives the protein CAISEGQTGTDTQYF.

The chain has TRBV7-2 and TRBJ1-2; unclear D gene. This CDR3 is built from 13 residues. CDR1 is SGHTA, CDR2 FQGNSA, per germline. V lost 3 bases and J 5 bases, leaving 10 bases between the germline ends. The CDR3 loop is CASSLQSPYGYTF. In nucleotides, the CDR3 is TGTGCCAGCAGCTTGCAGTCCCCTTATGGCTACACCTTC.